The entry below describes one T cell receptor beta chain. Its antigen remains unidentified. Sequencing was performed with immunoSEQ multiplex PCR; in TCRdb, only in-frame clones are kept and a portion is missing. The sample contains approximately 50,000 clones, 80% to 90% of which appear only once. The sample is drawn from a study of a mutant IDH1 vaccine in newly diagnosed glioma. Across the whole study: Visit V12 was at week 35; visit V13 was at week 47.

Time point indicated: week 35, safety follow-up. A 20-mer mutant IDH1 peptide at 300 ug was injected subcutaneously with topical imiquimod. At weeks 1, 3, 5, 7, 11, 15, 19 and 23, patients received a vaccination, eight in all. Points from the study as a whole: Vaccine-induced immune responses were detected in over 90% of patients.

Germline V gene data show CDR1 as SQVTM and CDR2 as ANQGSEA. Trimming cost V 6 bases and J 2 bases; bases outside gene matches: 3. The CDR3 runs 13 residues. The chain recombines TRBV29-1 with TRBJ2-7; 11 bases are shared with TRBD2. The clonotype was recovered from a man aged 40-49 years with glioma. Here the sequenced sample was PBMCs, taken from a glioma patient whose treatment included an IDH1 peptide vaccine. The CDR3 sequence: CSVHSGRAYEQYF. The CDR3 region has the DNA TGCAGCGTCCATAGCGGGAGGGCCTACGAGCAGTACTTC.